This TCR beta chain was recovered during a study of cytomegalovirus exposure and HLA in healthy donors. General study findings and limits: Presence/absence analyses assumed roughly uniform sequencing depth across donors. With high specificity and sensitivity, the classifier reportedly diagnosed cytomegalovirus status.

Vbeta (60) and Jbeta (13) primers were used in the PCR. Libraries were prepared by immunoSEQ multiplex PCR; TCRdb keeps only in-frame clonotypes and omits some of them. Of 150,000 to 200,000 clones in the sample, around 87% are singletons; the top ten hold under 2%. As regards this clone: Its target is unknown.

Trimming took off 6 bases at V and 4 bases at J, with 15 bases between the two ends. This CDR3 region has 14 residues. Germline CDR1 and CDR2: MNHNS and SASEGT. The sample taken for sequencing was PBMCs. The chain links TRBV6-1 to TRBJ2-5; D may be TRBD2 (7 bases). The TCR comes from a woman aged 18-30 years in good health and CMV-seronegative. The CDR3 sequence: CASRGDGGRETQYF. As DNA, the CDR3 is TGTGCCAGCAGGGGAGACGGGGGGCGAGAGACCCAGTACTTC.